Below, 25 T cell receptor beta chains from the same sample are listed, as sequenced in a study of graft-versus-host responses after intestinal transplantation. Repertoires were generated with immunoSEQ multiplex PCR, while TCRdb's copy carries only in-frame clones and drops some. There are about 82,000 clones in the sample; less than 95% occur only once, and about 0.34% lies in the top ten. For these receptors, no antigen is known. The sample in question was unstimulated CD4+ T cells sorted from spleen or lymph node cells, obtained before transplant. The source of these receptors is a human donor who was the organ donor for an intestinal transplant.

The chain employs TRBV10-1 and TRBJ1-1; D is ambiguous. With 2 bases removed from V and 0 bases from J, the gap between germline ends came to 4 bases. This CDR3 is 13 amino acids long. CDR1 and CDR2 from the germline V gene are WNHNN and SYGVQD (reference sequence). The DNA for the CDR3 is TGCGCCAGCAGTGAGACAGTGAACACTGAAGCTTTCTTT. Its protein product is CASSETVNTEAFF.

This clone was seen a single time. Here the CDR3 reads CASSFRGGPNEKLFF. In DNA form, the CDR3 reads TGTGCCAGCAGTTTCCGGGGAGGACCTAATGAAAAACTGTTTTTT. The chain combines TRBV11-1 with TRBJ1-4; unclear D gene. Per germline, CDR1 SGHAT and CDR2 FQDESV (reference sequence). CDR3 length: 15 amino acids. V lost 6 bases and J 3 bases, leaving 14 bases between the germline ends.

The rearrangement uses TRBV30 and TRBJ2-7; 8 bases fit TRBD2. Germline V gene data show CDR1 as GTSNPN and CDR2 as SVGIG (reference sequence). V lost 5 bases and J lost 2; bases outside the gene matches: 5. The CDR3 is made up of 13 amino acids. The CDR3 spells CAWCIAGTYEQYF. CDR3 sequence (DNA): TGTGCCTGGTGTATAGCGGGGACCTACGAGCAGTACTTC.

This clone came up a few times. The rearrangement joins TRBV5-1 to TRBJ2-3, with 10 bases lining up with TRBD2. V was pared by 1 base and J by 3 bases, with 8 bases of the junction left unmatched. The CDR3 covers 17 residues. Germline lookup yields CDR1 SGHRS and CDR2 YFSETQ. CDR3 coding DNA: TGCGCCAGCAGCTTGTTTCTAGCGGGAGATGGGACAGATACGCAGTATTTT. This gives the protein CASSLFLAGDGTDTQYF.

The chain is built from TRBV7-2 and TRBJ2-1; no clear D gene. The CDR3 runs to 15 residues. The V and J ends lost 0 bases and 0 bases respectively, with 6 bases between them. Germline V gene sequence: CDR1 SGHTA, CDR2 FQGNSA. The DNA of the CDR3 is TGTGCCAGCAGCTTAGCCAGTCCCTCCTACAATGAGCAGTTCTTC. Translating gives CASSLASPSYNEQFF.

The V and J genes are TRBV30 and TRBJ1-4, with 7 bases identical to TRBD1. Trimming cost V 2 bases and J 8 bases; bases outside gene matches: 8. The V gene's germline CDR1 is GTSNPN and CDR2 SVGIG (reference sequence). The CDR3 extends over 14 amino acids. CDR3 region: CAWSPLRGREKLFF. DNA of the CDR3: TGTGCCTGGAGTCCTCTCAGGGGGAGAGAAAAACTGTTTTTT.

CDR3 loop: CAWKRDIFSSGNTIYF. The CDR3 nucleotides read TGTGCCTGGAAGCGGGACATATTTTCCTCTGGAAACACCATATATTTT. The chain employs TRBV30 and TRBJ1-3; D might be TRBD1 (6 bases). The CDR3 has 16 amino acids. V was shortened by 4 bases and J by 0 bases, with 16 bases between the two germline ends. From germline, CDR1 is GTSNPN and CDR2 SVGIG (reference sequence).

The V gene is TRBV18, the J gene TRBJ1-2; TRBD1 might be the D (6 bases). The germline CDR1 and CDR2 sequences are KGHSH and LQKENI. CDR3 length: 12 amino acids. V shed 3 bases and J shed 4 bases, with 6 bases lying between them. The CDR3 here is CASSPDSYGYTF. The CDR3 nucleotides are TGTGCCAGCTCACCGGACAGCTATGGCTACACCTTC.

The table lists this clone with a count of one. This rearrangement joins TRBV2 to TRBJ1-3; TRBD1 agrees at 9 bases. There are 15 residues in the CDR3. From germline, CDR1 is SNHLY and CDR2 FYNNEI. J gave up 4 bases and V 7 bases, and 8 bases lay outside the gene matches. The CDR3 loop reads CASTLPGTGGNTIYF. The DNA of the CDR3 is TGTGCCAGCACCCTACCCGGGACAGGGGGAAACACCATATATTTT.

CDR3 region: CASSLDSSYEQYF. The CDR3 DNA reads TGTGCCAGCAGCTTAGACAGCTCCTACGAGCAGTACTTC. The V gene is TRBV11-1, the J gene TRBJ2-5; no clear D gene. The J call is doubtful: the DNA matches TRBJ2-7 better. Germline CDR1 is SGHAT and CDR2 is FQDESV (reference sequence). The CDR3 extends over 13 amino acids.

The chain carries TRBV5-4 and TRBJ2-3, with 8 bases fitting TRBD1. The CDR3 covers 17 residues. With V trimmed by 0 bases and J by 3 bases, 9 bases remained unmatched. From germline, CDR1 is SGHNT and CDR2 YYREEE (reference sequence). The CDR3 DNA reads TGTGCCAGCAGCTTGGCTATGACAGGGGTCGGAACAGATACGCAGTATTTT. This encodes CASSLAMTGVGTDTQYF.

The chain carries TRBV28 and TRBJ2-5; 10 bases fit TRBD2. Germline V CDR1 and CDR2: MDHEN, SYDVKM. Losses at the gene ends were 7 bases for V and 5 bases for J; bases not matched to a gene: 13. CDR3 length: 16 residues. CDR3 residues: CASNANRAGGGETQYF. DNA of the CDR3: TGTGCCAGCAACGCGAACCGAGCGGGAGGGGGGGAGACCCAGTACTTC.

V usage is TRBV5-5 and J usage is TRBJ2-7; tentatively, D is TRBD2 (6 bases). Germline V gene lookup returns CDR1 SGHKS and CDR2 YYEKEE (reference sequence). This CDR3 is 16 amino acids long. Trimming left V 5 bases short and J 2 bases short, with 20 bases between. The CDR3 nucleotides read TGTGCCAGCAGGGCGGCCGGGACTTTAAATACCTACGAGCAGTACTTC. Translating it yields CASRAAGTLNTYEQYF.

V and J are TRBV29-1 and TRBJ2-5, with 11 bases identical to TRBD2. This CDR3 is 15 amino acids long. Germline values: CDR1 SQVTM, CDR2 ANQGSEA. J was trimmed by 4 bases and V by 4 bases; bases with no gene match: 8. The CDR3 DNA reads TGCAGCGTTGCAACTAGCGGGAGCAGGGCAGAGACCCAGTACTTC. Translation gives CSVATSGSRAETQYF.

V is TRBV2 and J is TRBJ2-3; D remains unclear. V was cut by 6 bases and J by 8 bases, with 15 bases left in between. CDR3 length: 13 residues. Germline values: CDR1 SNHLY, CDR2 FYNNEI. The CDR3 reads CASSQANPTTQYF. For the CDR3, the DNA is TGTGCCAGCAGCCAAGCGAACCCTACTACGCAGTATTTT.

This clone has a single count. CDR3 region: CASSTDRVGTEAFF. The CDR3 DNA sequence: TGTGCCAGTAGCACGGACAGGGTGGGCACTGAAGCTTTCTTT. V is TRBV19 and J is TRBJ1-1, with TRBD1 identical over 8 bases. The ends lost 6 bases at V and 4 bases at J; junction bases unmatched: 7. Germline CDR1 is LNHDA and CDR2 is SQIVND (reference sequence). This CDR3 spans 14 amino acids.

This chain's CDR3 is CASSLNFAGGTYTGELFF. In nucleotides, the CDR3 is TGTGCCAGCAGCTTAAATTTTGCGGGGGGAACTTACACCGGGGAGCTGTTTTTT. The chain combines TRBV7-9 with TRBJ2-2, with 8 bases matching TRBD2. Looked up from germline, CDR1 is SEHNR and CDR2 is FQNEAQ (reference sequence). With 2 bases clipped from V and 3 bases from J, the junction kept 11 bases outside the gene matches. The CDR3 is made up of 18 amino acids.

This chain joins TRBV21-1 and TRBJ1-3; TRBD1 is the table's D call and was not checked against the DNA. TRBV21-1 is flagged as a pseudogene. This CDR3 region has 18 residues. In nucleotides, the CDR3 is TGTGCCAGCAGCAAAGAGAGGAACAGGCCGATCTCTGGAAACACCATATATTTT. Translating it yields CASSKERNRPISGNTIYF.

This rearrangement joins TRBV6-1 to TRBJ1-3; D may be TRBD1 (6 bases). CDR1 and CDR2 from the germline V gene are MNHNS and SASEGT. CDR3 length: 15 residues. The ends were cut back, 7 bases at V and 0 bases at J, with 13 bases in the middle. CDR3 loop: CASKGQALSGNTIYF. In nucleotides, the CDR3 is TGTGCCAGCAAGGGACAAGCGCTCTCTGGAAACACCATATATTTT.

CDR3 nucleotide sequence: TGTGCCAGCAGCTTGGAACGGGGGGCAGGTGAGCAGTTCTTC. This encodes CASSLERGAGEQFF. The chain recombines TRBV5-4 with TRBJ2-1; possible D gene TRBD2, 7 bases. This CDR3 has 14 residues. Trimming shortened V by 0 bases and J by 9 bases, and 13 bases separated the two germline ends. Germline-derived CDR1 and CDR2 are SGHNT and YYREEE (reference sequence).

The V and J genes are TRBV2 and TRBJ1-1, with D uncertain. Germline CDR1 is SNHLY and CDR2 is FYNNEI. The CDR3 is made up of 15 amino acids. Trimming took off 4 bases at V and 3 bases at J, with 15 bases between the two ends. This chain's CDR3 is CASSVQAPIDTEAFF. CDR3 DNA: TGTGCCAGCAGTGTGCAAGCCCCTATAGACACTGAAGCTTTCTTT. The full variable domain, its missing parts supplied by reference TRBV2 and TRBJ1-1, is EPEVTQTPSHQVTQMGQEVILRCVPISNHLYFYWYRQILGQKVEFLVSFYNNEISEKSEIFDDQFSVERPDGSNFTLKIRSTKLEDSAMYFCASSVQAPIDTEAFFGQGTRLTVV.

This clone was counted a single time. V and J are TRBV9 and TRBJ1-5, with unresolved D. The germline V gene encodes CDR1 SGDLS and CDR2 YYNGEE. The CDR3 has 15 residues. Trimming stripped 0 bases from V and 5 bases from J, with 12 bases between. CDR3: CASSVGVVRDQPQHF. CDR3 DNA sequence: TGTGCCAGCAGCGTAGGTGTGGTGAGGGATCAGCCCCAGCATTTT. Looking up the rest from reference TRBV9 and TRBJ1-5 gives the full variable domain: DSGVTQTPKHLITATGQRVTLRCSPRSGDLSVYWYQQSLDQGLQFLIQYYNGEERAKGNILERFSAQQFPDLHSELNLSSLELGDSALYFCASSVGVVRDQPQHFGDGTRLSIL.

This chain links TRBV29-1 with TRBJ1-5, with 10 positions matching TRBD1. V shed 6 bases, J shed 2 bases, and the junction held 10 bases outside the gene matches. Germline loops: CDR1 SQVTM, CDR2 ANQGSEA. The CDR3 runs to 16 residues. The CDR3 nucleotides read TGCAGCGTAGGACACCGGGACAGGGGAGGCAATCAGCCCCAGCATTTT. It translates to CSVGHRDRGGNQPQHF.

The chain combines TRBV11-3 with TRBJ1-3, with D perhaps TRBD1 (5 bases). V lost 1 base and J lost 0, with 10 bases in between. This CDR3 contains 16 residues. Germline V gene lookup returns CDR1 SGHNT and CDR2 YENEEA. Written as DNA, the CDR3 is TGTGCCAGCAGCTTAGGGGGCTCCTTCTCTGGAAACACCATATATTTT. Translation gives CASSLGGSFSGNTIYF. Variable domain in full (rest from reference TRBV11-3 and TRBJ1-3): EAGVVQSPRYKIIEKKQPVAFWCNPISGHNTLYWYLQNLGQGPELLIRYENEEAVDDSQLPKDRFSAERLKGVDSTLKIQPAELGDSAVYLCASSLGGSFSGNTIYFGEGSWLTVV.

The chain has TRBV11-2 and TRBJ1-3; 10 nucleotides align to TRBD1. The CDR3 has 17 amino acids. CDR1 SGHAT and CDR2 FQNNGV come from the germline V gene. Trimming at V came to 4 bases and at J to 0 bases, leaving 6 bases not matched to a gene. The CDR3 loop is CASSWDRGATSGNTIYF. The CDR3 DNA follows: TGTGCCAGCAGCTGGGACAGGGGTGCGACCTCTGGAAACACCATATATTTT.